What follows is one T cell receptor beta chain and its context. This specimen belongs to a study of spatial heterogeneity in lung cancer. The time point here: sample taken at primary tumor resection. Whole RNA, which was extracted from tumor, nontumor lung tissue or frozen PBMC, was sequenced without any cell sorting. A total of around 67 untreated early-stage non-small cell lung cancer patients served as donors. TCRdb passed the 5' RACE reads through MiXCR, listing each CDR3 protein once. The profile shows 7,000 or so distinct CDR3 sequences, less than 6% of them singletons. The CDR3 spans 12 residues. V lost 7 bases to trimming and J lost 6 bases, with 13 bases between them. CDR1 is MDHEN and CDR2 is SYDVKM in the germline V gene.

The chain links TRBV28 to TRBJ2-7; D is perhaps TRBD1 (6 bases). The TCR sequence derives from a female donor with early-stage non-small cell lung cancer. This specimen consisted of normal lung tissue next to the tumor, obtained at surgery. CDR3 sequence reads: CASTAQGSEQYF. CDR3 bases: TGTGCCAGCACCGCACAGGGTAGCGAGCAGTACTTC.